This passage covers 21 T cell receptor beta chains from one sample sequenced in a study of blood T cell repertoires in COVID-19. This table comes from immunoSEQ multiplex PCR, and its TCRdb copy is limited to in-frame clones, with some not included. The table includes about 200,000 clones, approximately 81% detected once. Sequencing was carried out using peripheral blood. All receptors come from a woman older than 75 with acute or convalescent COVID-19.

This clone was observed a handful of times. Written as DNA, the CDR3 is TGCGCCAGCAGCTCGGGACTAGCGGGAGGGGTAGCCGAAGAGACCCAGTACTTC. This encodes CASSSGLAGGVAEETQYF. The gene calls are TRBV10-1 and TRBJ2-5; 16 bases line up with TRBD2. Per the germline V gene, CDR1 is WNHNN and CDR2 is SYGVQD (reference sequence). The CDR3 totals 18 residues. V dropped 6 bases and J dropped 3; count of bases not matched to a gene: 10.

This clone was found a few times. V and J are TRBV5-1 and TRBJ1-3; D remains unclear. Germline CDR1 SGHRS, CDR2 YFSETQ. The CDR3 has 16 amino acids. The ends were cut back, 0 bases at V and 2 bases at J, with 12 bases in the middle. CDR3 in amino acids: CASSLESGSPGNTIYF. For the CDR3, the DNA is TGCGCCAGCAGCTTGGAATCCGGTAGCCCTGGAAACACCATATATTTT.

This clone was counted only a few times. This rearrangement joins TRBV7-8 to TRBJ2-7; tentative D call: TRBD1 (5 bases). CDR3 size: 15 residues. Germline V gene sequence: CDR1 SGHVS, CDR2 FQNEAQ. V was trimmed by 1 base and J by 6 bases, leaving 16 bases between them. The CDR3 region has the DNA TGTGCCAGCAGCTTAGTCGGGTCAGGGAAGAGCGAGCAGTACTTC. This gives the protein CASSLVGSGKSEQYF.

V and J are TRBV28 and TRBJ1-1; a possible D gene is TRBD1 (6 bases). CDR1 MDHEN and CDR2 SYDVKM come from the germline V gene. This CDR3 is 15 amino acids long. V lost 4 bases and J lost 9, with 21 bases in between. This chain's CDR3 is CASSWASNRELKAFF. In DNA, the CDR3 is TGTGCCAGCAGTTGGGCGTCCAACAGGGAATTGAAAGCTTTCTTT.

The chain uses TRBV5-1 and TRBJ1-5; D ambiguous. V shed 0 bases and J shed 2 bases, with 12 bases lying between them. This CDR3 spans 16 amino acids. Per germline, CDR1 SGHRS and CDR2 YFSETQ. DNA for the CDR3: TGCGCCAGCAGCTTGGGGGCAGCAAACGGCAATCAGCCCCAGCATTTT. Protein sequence: CASSLGAANGNQPQHF.

This sequence joins TRBV29-1 and TRBJ1-4; D call uncertain. The length of the CDR3 is 14 residues. Trimming removed 1 base from V and 7 bases from J, with 13 bases in between. Germline CDR1 reads SQVTM; CDR2 reads ANQGSEA. CDR3 protein: CSVEAREFGEKLFF. For the CDR3, the DNA is TGCAGCGTTGAAGCACGGGAATTTGGTGAAAAACTGTTTTTT.

The V call is TRBV5-1, the J call TRBJ2-5, with a possible D match to TRBD1 (6 bases). The CDR3 has 15 residues. Germline assignment: CDR1 SGHRS and CDR2 YFSETQ. Trimming took 5 bases from V and 5 from J, leaving 19 bases between them. CDR3 loop: CASSPGHHLGETQYF. The CDR3 nucleotides read TGCGCCAGCAGTCCGGGACACCATTTAGGGGAGACCCAGTACTTC. The whole variable domain, filled in from reference TRBV5-1 and TRBJ2-5, reads KAGVTQTPRYLIKTRGQQVTLSCSPISGHRSVSWYQQTPGQGLQFLFEYFSETQRNKGNFPGRFSGRQFSNSRSEMNVSTLELGDSALYLCASSPGHHLGETQYFGPGTRLLVL.

This chain joins TRBV18 and TRBJ2-7; maybe TRBD2 (5 bases). This CDR3 has 15 amino acids. V was pared by 6 bases and J by 3 bases, with 18 bases between. CDR1 and CDR2 (germline): KGHSH, LQKENI. The CDR3 sequence: CASSPGLPAGYEQYF. The CDR3 nucleotides are TGTGCCAGCTCTCCCGGACTCCCGGCGGGCTACGAGCAGTACTTC.

This clone was recorded a few times. V is TRBV28 and J is TRBJ1-1, with no clear D. Germline CDR1 is MDHEN and CDR2 is SYDVKM. V lost 5 bases and J 4 bases, leaving 11 bases between the germline ends. This CDR3 spans 13 amino acids. CDR3 sequence: CASSVYGGTEAFF. The CDR3 DNA follows: TGTGCCAGCAGTGTCTATGGTGGCACTGAAGCTTTCTTT.

This clone was seen a single time. J is TRBJ2-2 and V is TRBV11-3, with 7 bases identical to TRBD1. The V gene's germline CDR1 is SGHNT and CDR2 YENEEA. The CDR3 sequence is 17 residues long. The J segment lost 5 bases and the V segment lost 4 bases, leaving 13 bases of the junction unmatched. The CDR3 DNA is TGTGCCAGCAGCTCCCGGGCCCGACAGGGTATGACCGGGGAGCTGTTTTTT. This translates into CASSSRARQGMTGELFF.

The chain has TRBV18 and TRBJ2-5, with unresolved D. V lost 0 bases to trimming and J lost 3 bases, with 5 bases between them. This CDR3 region has 13 residues. Germline V gene lookup returns CDR1 KGHSH and CDR2 LQKENI. CDR3 bases: TGTGCCAGCTCACCACCGAGCAAAGAGACCCAGTACTTC. This codes for CASSPPSKETQYF.

This clone was counted between two and nine times. This chain links TRBV29-1 with TRBJ1-1, with 8 bases aligning to TRBD1. The junction had 7 bases not matched to a gene; V was cut back by 6 bases and J by 1 base. Germline CDR1 SQVTM, CDR2 ANQGSEA. The CDR3 loop spans 14 amino acids. The CDR3 sequence: CSVRTGSGNTEAFF. The CDR3 nucleotides read TGCAGCGTCCGGACAGGGTCGGGGAACACTGAAGCTTTCTTT.

The gene calls are TRBV29-1 and TRBJ2-1; 11 bases align to TRBD2. This CDR3 has 17 amino acids. Germline lookup yields CDR1 SQVTM and CDR2 ANQGSEA. V lost 7 bases, J lost 3 bases, and 14 bases stayed unmatched. The CDR3 reads CSAYPISGRAVYNEQFF. In nucleotides, the CDR3 is TGCAGCGCATACCCTATTAGCGGGAGGGCCGTCTACAATGAGCAGTTCTTC.

This clone was seen repeatedly, ten times or more. The chain combines TRBV5-1 with TRBJ1-2; possibly TRBD1 for D (6 bases). Trimming left V 1 base short and J 7 bases short, with 14 bases between. The CDR3 is made up of 14 amino acids. Germline V gene lookup returns CDR1 SGHRS and CDR2 YFSETQ. CDR3 bases: TGCGCCAGCAGCTTGACAGGGTCCTCGGGTGGCTACACCTTC. Its protein product is CASSLTGSSGGYTF.

This chain links TRBV7-3 with TRBJ2-5, with 12 bases identical to TRBD1. Trimming removed 3 bases from V and 5 bases from J; junction bases left unmatched: 4. Per the germline V gene, CDR1 is SGHTA and CDR2 is FQGTGA. The CDR3 loop spans 15 amino acids. The CDR3 here is CASSFGTGGTETQYF. In DNA form, the CDR3 reads TGTGCCAGCAGCTTCGGGACAGGGGGCACGGAGACCCAGTACTTC. The complete variable domain, with remaining parts taken from reference TRBV7-3 and TRBJ2-5, reads GAGVSQTPSNKVTEKGKYVELRCDPISGHTALYWYRQSLGQGPEFLIYFQGTGAADDSGLPNDRFFAVRPEGSVSTLKIQRTERGDSAVYLCASSFGTGGTETQYFGPGTRLLVL.

The chain couples TRBV11-2 to TRBJ2-3, with no clear D. Looked up from germline, CDR1 is SGHAT and CDR2 is FQNNGV. The CDR3 sequence is 15 residues long. V gave up 1 base and J gave up 0 bases, with 8 bases separating them. This CDR3 reads CASSLVPRSTDTQYF. CDR3 bases: TGTGCCAGCAGCTTAGTACCGAGAAGCACAGATACGCAGTATTTT.

The chain couples TRBV7-2 to TRBJ1-5; the match to TRBD1 covers 8 bases. Trimming at V came to 5 bases and at J to 3 bases, leaving 9 bases not matched to a gene. CDR3 length: 16 amino acids. The germline V gene has CDR1 SGHTA and CDR2 FQGNSA. The CDR3 loop reads CASSPRTGTFNQPQHF. DNA of the CDR3: TGTGCCAGCAGCCCCAGGACAGGGACATTCAATCAGCCCCAGCATTTT.

Comment on this clone: Additional DNA sequences in this sample encode the identical CDR3. V and J are TRBV24-1 and TRBJ1-4; 7 bases line up with TRBD1. V lost 3 bases and J lost 3; bases outside the gene matches: 3. The CDR3 is 15 residues long. The germline V gene has CDR1 KGHDR and CDR2 SFDVKD. The CDR3 DNA reads TGTGCCACCAGTGATACCGGGACAGCTAATGAAAAACTGTTTTTT. It translates to CATSDTGTANEKLFF.

V and J are TRBV5-1 and TRBJ1-2; D gene ambiguous. Germline assignment: CDR1 SGHRS and CDR2 YFSETQ. The CDR3 extends over 16 amino acids. V lost 0 bases and J 4 bases, leaving 16 bases between the germline ends. DNA of the CDR3: TGCGCCAGCAGCTTGGCCCCGGAGTCAGTTTCCTATGGCTACACCTTC. Its protein is CASSLAPESVSYGYTF.

This rearrangement joins TRBV2 to TRBJ2-1; 10 bases agree with TRBD1. Trimming at V came to 6 bases and at J to 8 bases, leaving 10 bases not matched to a gene. The CDR3 contains 15 residues. Germline V gene lookup returns CDR1 SNHLY and CDR2 FYNNEI. This CDR3 reads CASSAGQGVLDEQFF. The CDR3, as DNA: TGTGCCAGCAGCGCCGGACAGGGGGTCTTGGATGAGCAGTTCTTC.

The V gene is TRBV30, the J gene TRBJ1-2; D is undetermined. Trimming removed 1 base from V and 5 bases from J, with 8 bases in between. The CDR3 contains 12 residues. Looked up from germline, CDR1 is GTSNPN and CDR2 is SVGIG (reference sequence). The CDR3, as DNA: TGTGCCTGGAGTGGAGGTCCTTATGGCTACACCTTC. Translating gives CAWSGGPYGYTF.